The sequence of this TCR beta chain was determined in a study of human T cells and chemical hapten exposure (dated by TCRdb to about 2021). A note on the overall study: For sensitization, 2% DPC in acetone was applied to a 2 cm by 2 cm area of upper inner arm skin. This study followed changes in the peripheral blood TCR repertoire in vivo during primary and secondary sensitization of alopecia patients to the hapten diphenylcyclopropenone (DPC). Throughout the study period of 20 to 30 weeks, patients also received therapeutic DPC doses to the scalp every week. Libraries were combined into a pool for sequencing, and differences in TCR yield between samples came mainly from small differences in library volumes within the pool. Blood for TCR sequencing was provided by twenty-nine alopecia patients at one to four time points (pre-sensitization, 2, 6 and 24 weeks). Patch testing was done on the upper back using Finn chambers containing 0.01% DPC, and results were scored after 6 days according to International Contact Dermatitis Research Group standards. The patient cohort, mostly female, included alopecia areata with under or over 50% scalp involvement, alopecia totalis and alopecia universalis. Blood was sampled from patients pre-sensitization (week 0) and at 2, 6 and about 24 weeks after DPC sensitization.

The germline V gene (reference sequence) provides CDR1 MNHEY and CDR2 SMNVEV. The CDR3 runs 13 residues from the cysteine to the phenylalanine. The sequence is cut down to CDR3 DNA, 39 bases in frame from base 1. Ends trimmed: V by 3 bases, J by 8 bases; bases unmatched to a gene: 3. About this clonotype: Which antigen it targets is not known. No qualities accompany the bases; no much larger clone lies one base away.

Results and caveats for the whole study, not just this receptor: The number of PT1 expanded TCRs positively correlated with patch test score, significant at thresholds 8, 16 and 32 but not 4. DPC sensitization did not change the number of TCRs with a frequency above 1 in 1000, and there was no evidence of changes in global repertoire structure. All patients had alopecia, a presumed autoimmune disease, so their immune response might differ from that of healthy individuals. After repeated subsampling, the strength of the expansion versus patch-test correlation and the threshold at which it became significant changed. Compared with pre-sensitization or healthy control sets, expanded TCRs formed significantly more large CDR3 similarity clusters, which is consistent with antigen-driven responses.

Library preparation employed RACE. The sequencing machine was a NextSeq 500. During library preparation, unique molecular identifiers were attached to individual cDNA molecules so that TCRs could be counted quantitatively and reproducibly. Both TCR alpha and TCR beta chains were sequenced from each blood RNA sample. Processing in the source paper ran as follows. Samples had a median of roughly 98,000 TCRs, with a range from about 23,224 to 700,000. The Decombinator software suite was used to annotate the V, J and CDR3 of the TCR reads. For PS versus PT1 abundance plots, all samples were subsampled to the same number of TCRs (28,000). Expanded TCRs were defined as absent before sensitization and observed at least eight times at the 2-week time point. TCRdb reworked the public reads: Q25 trimming with fastp, MiXCR clone assembly, productive beta chains retained. Under each unique CDR3 protein, matching rows form one entry showing the most common genes and DNA. The V and J calls follow TCRdb's processing rather than the paper's. Recorded for this sample are more than 300,000 distinct CDR3 sequences; 5.1% of them occurred a single time. The top ten clones comprise 2.6% of the sample.

The label giving this sample's time point can be read as: pre-sensitization, week 0. This sample's treatment or condition label indicates: therapeutic diphenylcyclopropenone sensitization with weekly scalp DPC. At every patch-test visit, the blood draw took place before the patch test was put on. Patients were eligible if aged 18 to 70, diagnosed with alopecia and judged suitable for DPC therapy, and pregnant patients were excluded. Total RNA was extracted from unfractionated whole blood collected in Tempus Blood RNA tubes. This sequence originates from a woman aged 50 to 65 with alopecia areata. Some clones in this sample may be carry-over from other donors' samples. This specimen was whole blood, taken in connection with sensitization to the hapten diphenylcyclopropenone (DPC). The rearranged chain carries TRBV27 and TRBJ2-1; TRBD1 aligns with 8 central bases. The nucleotides read TGTGCCAGCAGTTTCAGGGGGCCCCATGAGCAGTTCTTC. This sequence encodes CASSFRGPHEQFF.